This TCR beta chain was recovered during a study of beta chain features in type 1 diabetes. Sampling consisted of one heparinised blood draw per donor, averaging around 110 mL. Purity exceeding 95% was reached by all sorted populations. Points from the study as a whole: Within each of all four CD4+ subsets, Type 1 diabetes patients had TCRB CDR3s that were moderately but significantly shorter.

Expressed TCRB transcripts got sequenced, as all isolated RNA was reverse transcribed. This table comes from immunoSEQ multiplex PCR, and its TCRdb copy is limited to in-frame clones, with some not included. The table records under 200,000 clones, under 9.5% of them present only once. Remarks on this clone: Its specificity is not known.

The clonotype was recovered from a man aged 18 to 29 in good health. The sequenced sample consisted of central memory CD4+ T cells from blood.

For the CDR3, the DNA is TGTGCCAGCAGTGAACCAACGACAGGGACCTACGAGCAGTACTTC. Residues: CASSEPTTGTYEQYF. The chain uses TRBV6-1 and TRBJ2-7, with 7 bases lining up with TRBD1. The V and J ends lost 2 bases and 2 bases, in that order; junction bases with no gene match: 6. There are 15 residues in the CDR3. Germline CDR1 MNHNS, CDR2 SASEGT.